The 24 T cell receptor beta chains below all came from one sample that was sequenced in a study of tumor-infiltrating lymphocytes in primary liver carcinoma. The input was about 500 ng total RNA; TCR beta cDNA was made from it with a constant-region primer. Generation of the TCR beta libraries relied on three nested multiplex PCR rounds using slightly modified ARM-PCR. TRBV1-TRBV30 forward primers paired with a C-beta reverse primer were used in the first two PCR rounds, which ran approximately 10 cycles each. TCRdb independently ran MiXCR on the multiplex PCR reads; one entry per CDR3 protein. The repertoire has around 60,000 distinct CDR3 sequences, roughly two thirds of them found once; the top ten carry around 38%. Unsorted bulk tissue, about 18-32 mg of it, served as the source for co-extraction of RNA and DNA. Material: liver tumor tissue from sampling region 4. Subset described: tumor region T4, right-lateral pole. The receptors were gathered from a man aged 40-49 years with primary liver carcinoma and hepatitis B virus infection.

This clonotype was detected ten times or more. The chain couples TRBV24-1 to TRBJ2-1, with a possible D match to TRBD2 (5 bases). V lost 0 bases and J lost 5, with 10 bases in between. Per the germline V gene, CDR1 is KGHDR and CDR2 is SFDVKD. This CDR3 is 15 amino acids long. Written as DNA, the CDR3 is TGTGCCACCAGTGATTTGGCCCTAGCCAACAATGAGCAGTTCTTC. It is translated as CATSDLALANNEQFF.

With regard to this clonotype: This may be a read error: a much more frequent sequence differs by one nucleotide. The gene calls are TRBV5-1 and TRBJ2-6, with 8 nucleotides matching TRBD1. This CDR3 spans 17 amino acids. Germline CDR1 and CDR2: SGHRS and YFSETQ. CDR3 nucleotide sequence: TGCGCCAGCAGCTTGTTTGGACAGGGAGTGGCAGCCAACGTCCTGATTTTC. Translated: CASSLFGQGVAANVLIF. Variable domain in full (rest from reference TRBV5-1 and TRBJ2-6): KAGVTQTPRYLIKTRGQQVTLSCSPISGHRSVSWYQQTPGQGLQFLFEYFSETQRNKGNFPGRFSGRQFSNSRSEMNVSTLELGDSALYLCASSLFGQGVAANVLIFGAGSRLTVL.

Regarding this clonotype: A read error is likely, as this CDR3 ends without the conserved phenylalanine or tryptophan. The chain recombines TRBV14 with TRBJ2-6; unclear D gene. CDR1 and CDR2 from the germline V gene are SGHDN and FVKESK. The CDR3 loop spans 15 amino acids. This chain's CDR3 is CASSQGATGANVLTV. For the CDR3, the DNA is TGTGCTAGCAGCCAAGGCGCAACTGGGGCCAACGTCCTGACTGTC.

Notes on this clonotype: At one of its ends the junction is not consistent with the germline gene, which may arise from a read error. The chain recombines TRBV29-1 with TRBJ2-5, with a possible D match to TRBD1 (6 bases). CDR1 is SQVTM, CDR2 ANQGSEA, per germline. CDR3 size: 15 residues. The CDR3 sequence: CSVEPDTGRQETQYF. DNA for the CDR3: TGCAGCGTTGAGCCCGACACAGGGCGGCAAGAGACGCAGTACTTC.

For this clonotype: A read error is possible here, since a much larger clone lies one base away. The CDR3 DNA reads TGTGCCACCAGGGACAGTAGCACAGATAGGCAGTATTTT. Translation: CATRDSSTDRQYF. The rearrangement joins TRBV24-1 to TRBJ2-3, with D maybe TRBD1 (6 bases). CDR1 and CDR2 (germline): KGHDR, SFDVKD. The CDR3 is made up of 13 amino acids.

In regard to this clonotype: This sequence may be a read error, since a much larger clone differs from it by one base. The J gene is TRBJ1-1, the V gene TRBV12-3 or TRBV12-4; the D is unclear. This CDR3 comprises 13 residues. Deletions cut 8 bases from V and 5 bases from J, with 15 bases between. CDR3 nucleotide sequence: TGTGCCAGCGGCGTCCCCCTGGGGACTGAAGCTTTCTTT. The encoded protein is CASGVPLGTEAFF.

As for this clonotype: This may arise from a read error, as a much more abundant clone is one base away. The V and J genes are TRBV6-5 and TRBJ1-6; D is undetermined. The CDR3 covers 15 residues. The V end lost 5 bases, the J end lost 10 bases, and 18 bases lay between the germline ends. The germline gives CDR1 MNHEY, CDR2 SVGAGI. The CDR3 bases are TGTGCCAGCAGTGAAACCCTTAGGAAGGAGTCACCCCTCCACTTT. Its protein is CASSETLRKESPLHF.

This clonotype has a single count. Just one base apart from a much larger clone, this may be a read error. The DNA for the CDR3 is TGTGCCACCATTGATGCTAGACAGGGTGGTTCACCCCTCCACTTT. This encodes CATIDARQGGSPLHF. The rearrangement uses TRBV24-1 and TRBJ1-6; TRBD1 agrees at 7 bases. The CDR3 loop spans 15 amino acids. Germline values: CDR1 KGHDR, CDR2 SFDVKD.

Remarks on this clonotype: This may come from a read error, since a much larger clone is one base off. The CDR3 DNA reads TGCAGCGCCCCGGATGGCGGCCGGGTAAGAGAGCAGTTCTTC. The encoded protein is CSAPDGGRVREQFF. The chain carries TRBV29-1 and TRBJ2-1, with unresolved D. The CDR3 totals 14 residues. The V gene lost 7 bases and the J gene lost 10 bases, with 23 bases spanning the gap. Germline lookup yields CDR1 SQVTM and CDR2 ANQGSEA.

This clonotype has a count of ten or more. At one boundary the junction diverges from the germline segment, which might be a read error. The chain is built from TRBV5-1 and TRBJ2-1, with 12 bases fitting TRBD2. CDR1 SGHRS and CDR2 YFSETQ come from the germline V gene. There are 16 residues in the CDR3. The chain's CDR3 is CVSSLAASGRAAEQFF. CDR3 bases: TGCGTCAGCAGCTTGGCCGCTAGCGGGAGGGCCGCCGAGCAGTTCTTC.

The V gene is TRBV18, the J gene TRBJ1-1; 8 bases are a match to TRBD1. The CDR3 is 13 amino acids. CDR1 KGHSH and CDR2 LQKENI come from the germline V gene. J was trimmed by 11 bases and V by 1 base; bases with no gene match: 6. DNA of the CDR3: TGTGCCAGCTCACCACTGCGACAGGGGATTGCTTTCTTT. Residues: CASSPLRQGIAFF.

This clonotype is large by share. J is TRBJ2-4 and V is TRBV11-1; 13 bases align to TRBD2. The CDR3 sequence is 17 residues long. In germline, CDR1 is SGHAT, CDR2 FQDESV (reference sequence). The V gene end was trimmed by 3 bases and the J gene end by 2 bases; junction bases not matched to a gene: 4. Here the CDR3 DNA reads TGTGCCAGCAGCTTTCCCGGGACTAGCGGGACCAAAAACATTCAGTACTTC. Translation: CASSFPGTSGTKNIQYF.

Notes on this clonotype: The junction departs from the called germline gene at one end, perhaps through a read error. The CDR3 region is CTSSGDRGLNTQYF. The CDR3 nucleotides are TGTACCAGCAGTGGGGACAGGGGGCTGAATACGCAGTATTTT. V and J are TRBV28 and TRBJ2-3; 12 bases align to TRBD1. Germline CDR1 MDHEN, CDR2 SYDVKM. The CDR3 contains 14 residues.

This clonotype occurred once. Since no conserved phenylalanine or tryptophan closes the CDR3, a read error is the likely cause. V and J are TRBV4-2 and TRBJ1-3, with D uncertain. The CDR3 has 17 amino acids. CDR1 is LGHNA and CDR2 is YNFKEQ in the germline V gene. V was shortened by 6 bases and J by 3 bases, with 21 bases between the two germline ends. The CDR3 DNA follows: TGTGCCAGCAGAGGAATTAGTGTTGGAGGCTTTGGAAACACCATATATCTT. It encodes CASRGISVGGFGNTIYL.

Worth noting for this clonotype: One end of the junction does not line up with germline, which may come from a read error. The V gene is TRBV11-2, the J gene TRBJ2-7; the match to TRBD2 covers 10 bases. The germline V gene encodes CDR1 SGHAT and CDR2 FQNNGV. The CDR3 has 15 amino acids. CDR3 amino acids: CASSSEASGSHEQYF. The CDR3 DNA follows: TGTGCCAGCAGCTCAGAAGCTAGCGGGAGCCACGAACAGTACTTC.

As regards this clonotype: This likely comes from a read error, as the CDR3 has no conserved phenylalanine or tryptophan at its end. This chain links TRBV6-5 with TRBJ2-1; D possibly uses TRBD1 or TRBD2 (5 bases each). The CDR3 is 11 residues long. The germline CDR1 and CDR2 sequences are MNHEY and SVGAGI. Trimming cost V 8 bases and J 9 bases, with 11 bases left between them. CDR3 nucleotide sequence: TGTGCCAGCGGGAGTGGGGGTGAGCAGTTCCTC. Protein product: CASGSGGEQFL.

A few counts support this clonotype. A read error may account for a junction end that differs from germline. This rearrangement joins TRBV28 to TRBJ2-7, with D unclear. This CDR3 region has 14 residues. Germline values: CDR1 MDHEN, CDR2 SYDVKM. The CDR3 DNA follows: TGTACCAGCAGTTTATCCGCTTGGGATGGAGAGCAGTACTTC. This codes for CTSSLSAWDGEQYF.

The chain combines TRBV12-3 or TRBV12-4 with TRBJ2-7; tentative D call: TRBD1 (5 bases). The V gene lost 8 bases and the J gene lost 5 bases, with 22 bases spanning the gap. The CDR3 covers 15 residues. The CDR3 bases are TGTGCCAGCGCCCTAGGTGTAAGGGGCTCGAACGAGCAGTACTTC. Amino acid sequence: CASALGVRGSNEQYF.

This clonotype appeared a few times. A clone one base away is much larger, so this may be a read error. The V gene is TRBV29-1, the J gene TRBJ1-2, with D uncertain. Trimming took 6 bases from V and 4 from J, leaving 15 bases between them. The germline gives CDR1 SQVTM, CDR2 ANQGSEA. This CDR3 spans 13 amino acids. CDR3 DNA sequence: TGCAGCGTCCGATCAGAGGGCGCCTATGGCTACACCTTC. Protein sequence: CSVRSEGAYGYTF.

Turning to this clonotype: One junction end does not reproduce the germline sequence, and a read error may be involved. The chain joins TRBV6-1 to TRBJ2-1, with D tentatively TRBD2 (5 bases). CDR1 and CDR2 (germline): MNHNS, SASEGT. This CDR3 is 11 amino acids long. In DNA form, the CDR3 reads TGTGCCAGCAGTGAAGTCGGGGTGGCGTTCTTT. It codes for CASSEVGVAFF.

This clonotype has at least ten counts. The chain carries TRBV30 and TRBJ1-1, with D unresolved. The germline V gene has CDR1 GTSNPN and CDR2 SVGIG (reference sequence). CDR3 size: 15 residues. Trimming removed 1 base from V and 5 bases from J, with 17 bases in between. The CDR3 coding sequence is TGTGCCTGGAGTGGCTCCGGCCCACGAACAACTGAAGCTTTCTTT. Protein product: CAWSGSGPRTTEAFF. Drawing the rest from reference TRBV30 and TRBJ1-1, the complete variable domain is SQTIHQWPATLVQPVGSPLSLECTVEGTSNPNLYWYRQAAGRGLQLLFYSVGIGQISSEVPQNLSASRPQDRQFILSSKKLLLSDSGFYLCAWSGSGPRTTEAFFGQGTRLTVV.

Remarks on this clonotype: Sequence at one end of the junction differs from germline and may be a read error. The chain combines TRBV28 with TRBJ1-2; possible D gene TRBD1, 5 bases. This CDR3 comprises 13 residues. Germline CDR1 MDHEN, CDR2 SYDVKM. In DNA form, the CDR3 reads TGTGCCAACAGTGTCCGGGACGGCTATGGCTACACCTTC. It codes for CANSVRDGYGYTF.

Worth noting for this clonotype: A much larger clone differs by one base, so this may be a read error. This chain joins TRBV12-3 or TRBV12-4 and TRBJ2-5, with no clear D. Trimming pared 1 base from V and 7 bases from J, leaving 13 bases between. This CDR3 spans 14 amino acids. This CDR3 is CASSLGTTSGTQYF. CDR3 nucleotides: TGTGCCAGCAGTTTAGGAACCACCTCTGGGACCCAGTACTTC.

Worth noting for this clonotype: Mismatch with germline at one junction end may stem from a read error. The V call is TRBV6-5, the J call TRBJ2-5, with D perhaps given as TRBD1 or TRBD2 (5 bases each). The CDR3 is made up of 14 amino acids. Germline V lookup: CDR1 MNHEY, CDR2 SVGAGI. The CDR3 protein is CAGSCTGTNPTQYF. The CDR3, as DNA: TGTGCCGGCAGTTGCACCGGGACCAACCCCACCCAGTACTTC.